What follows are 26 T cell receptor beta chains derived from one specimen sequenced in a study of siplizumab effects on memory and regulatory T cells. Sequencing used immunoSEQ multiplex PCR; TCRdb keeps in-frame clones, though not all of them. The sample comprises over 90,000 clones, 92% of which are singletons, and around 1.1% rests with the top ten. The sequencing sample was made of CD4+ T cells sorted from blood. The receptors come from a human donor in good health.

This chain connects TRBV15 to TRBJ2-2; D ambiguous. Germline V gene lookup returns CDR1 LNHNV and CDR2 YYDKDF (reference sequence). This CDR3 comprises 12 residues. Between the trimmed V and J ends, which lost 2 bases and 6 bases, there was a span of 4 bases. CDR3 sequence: CATSRISGELFF. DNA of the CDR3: TGTGCCACCAGCAGAATTTCCGGGGAGCTGTTTTTT.

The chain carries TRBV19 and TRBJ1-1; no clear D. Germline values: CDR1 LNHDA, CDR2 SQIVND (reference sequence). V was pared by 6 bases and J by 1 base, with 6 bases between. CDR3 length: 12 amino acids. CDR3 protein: CASRARNTEAFF. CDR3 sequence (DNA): TGTGCCAGTAGAGCGAGGAACACTGAAGCTTTCTTT.

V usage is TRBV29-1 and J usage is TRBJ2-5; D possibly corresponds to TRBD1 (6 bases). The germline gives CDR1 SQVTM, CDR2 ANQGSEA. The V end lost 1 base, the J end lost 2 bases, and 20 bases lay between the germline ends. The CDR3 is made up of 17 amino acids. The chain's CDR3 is CSVEGLVSKGVQETQYF. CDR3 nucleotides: TGCAGCGTTGAAGGCCTCGTCTCAAAGGGGGTACAAGAGACCCAGTACTTC.

As DNA, the CDR3 is TGCGCCAGCAGCTGGGTGACAGGGGCCGGGGAGCTGTTTTTT. Amino acid sequence: CASSWVTGAGELFF. The chain links TRBV5-1 to TRBJ2-2, with 8 bases that match TRBD1. This CDR3 has 14 residues. CDR1 and CDR2 (germline): SGHRS, YFSETQ. J gave up 6 bases and V 3 bases, and 4 bases lay outside the gene matches.

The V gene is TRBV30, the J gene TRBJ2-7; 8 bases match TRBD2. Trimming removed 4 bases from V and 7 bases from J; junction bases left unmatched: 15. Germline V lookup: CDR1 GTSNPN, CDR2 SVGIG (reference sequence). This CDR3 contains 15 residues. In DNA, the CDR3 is TGTGCCTGGAACCTAGGACTAGCCAAGATCGAGGAGCAGTACTTC. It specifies CAWNLGLAKIEEQYF.

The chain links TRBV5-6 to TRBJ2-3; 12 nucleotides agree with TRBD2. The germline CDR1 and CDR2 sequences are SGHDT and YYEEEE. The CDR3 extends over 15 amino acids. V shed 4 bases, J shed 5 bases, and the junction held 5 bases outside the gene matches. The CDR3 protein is CASSKTSGSLDTQYF. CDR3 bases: TGTGCCAGCAGCAAGACTAGCGGGAGTTTAGATACGCAGTATTTT.

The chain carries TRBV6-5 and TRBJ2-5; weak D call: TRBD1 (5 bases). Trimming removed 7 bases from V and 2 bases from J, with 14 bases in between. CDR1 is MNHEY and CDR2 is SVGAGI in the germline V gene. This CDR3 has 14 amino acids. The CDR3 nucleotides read TGTGCCAGCACCCCAGGGCTACCTCAAGAGACCCAGTACTTC. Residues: CASTPGLPQETQYF.

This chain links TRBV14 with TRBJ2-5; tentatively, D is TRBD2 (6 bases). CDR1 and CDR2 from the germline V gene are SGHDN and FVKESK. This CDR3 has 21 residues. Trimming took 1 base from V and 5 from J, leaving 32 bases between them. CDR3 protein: CASSQVNLGILLARETETQYF. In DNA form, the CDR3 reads TGTGCCAGCAGCCAAGTTAATCTGGGTATCCTTCTTGCACGGGAGACGGAGACCCAGTACTTC.

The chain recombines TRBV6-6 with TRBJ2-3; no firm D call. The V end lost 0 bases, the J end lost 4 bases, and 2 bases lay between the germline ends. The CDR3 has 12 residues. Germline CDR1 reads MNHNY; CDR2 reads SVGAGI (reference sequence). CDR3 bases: TGTGCCAGCAGTTACTCCCCAGATACGCAGTATTTT. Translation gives CASSYSPDTQYF.

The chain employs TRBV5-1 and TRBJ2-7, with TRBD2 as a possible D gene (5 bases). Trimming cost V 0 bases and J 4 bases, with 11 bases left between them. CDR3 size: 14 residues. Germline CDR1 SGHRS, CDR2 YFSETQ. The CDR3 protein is CASSLAAGYYEQYF. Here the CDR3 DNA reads TGCGCCAGCAGCTTGGCGGCGGGTTATTACGAGCAGTACTTC.

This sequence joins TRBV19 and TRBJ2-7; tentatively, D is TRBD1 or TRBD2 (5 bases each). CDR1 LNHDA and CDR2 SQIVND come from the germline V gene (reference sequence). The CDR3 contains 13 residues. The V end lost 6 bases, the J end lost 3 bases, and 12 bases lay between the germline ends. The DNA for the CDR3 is TGTGCCAGTAGCACCGGGACCTACTACGAGCAGTACTTC. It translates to CASSTGTYYEQYF.

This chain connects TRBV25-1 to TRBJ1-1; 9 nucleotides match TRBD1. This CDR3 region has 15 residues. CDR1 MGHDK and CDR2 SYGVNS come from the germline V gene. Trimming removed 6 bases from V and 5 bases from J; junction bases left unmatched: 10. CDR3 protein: CASSRTGGAGTEAFF. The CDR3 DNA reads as TGTGCCAGCAGCCGTACAGGGGGCGCGGGGACTGAAGCTTTCTTT.

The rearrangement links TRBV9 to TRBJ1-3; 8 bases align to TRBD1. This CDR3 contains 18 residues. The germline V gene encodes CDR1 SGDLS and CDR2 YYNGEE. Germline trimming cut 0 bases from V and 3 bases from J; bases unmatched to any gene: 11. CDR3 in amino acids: CASSVDHPGQAFGNTIYF. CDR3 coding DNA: TGTGCCAGCAGCGTAGATCACCCGGGACAGGCATTTGGAAACACCATATATTTT.

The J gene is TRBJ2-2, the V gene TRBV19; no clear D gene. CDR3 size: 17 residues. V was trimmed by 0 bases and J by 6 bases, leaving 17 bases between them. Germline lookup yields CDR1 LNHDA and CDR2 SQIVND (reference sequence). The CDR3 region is CASSIDLSPVSPGELFF. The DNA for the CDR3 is TGTGCCAGTAGTATAGATCTCTCTCCAGTTTCTCCCGGGGAGCTGTTTTTT.

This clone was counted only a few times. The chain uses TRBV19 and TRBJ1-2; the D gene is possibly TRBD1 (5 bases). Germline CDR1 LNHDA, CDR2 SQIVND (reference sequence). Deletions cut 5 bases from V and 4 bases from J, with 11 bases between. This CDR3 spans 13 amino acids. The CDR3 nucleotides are TGTGCCAGTAGTTCGCAGGGCGGCTATGGCTACACCTTC. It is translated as CASSSQGGYGYTF.

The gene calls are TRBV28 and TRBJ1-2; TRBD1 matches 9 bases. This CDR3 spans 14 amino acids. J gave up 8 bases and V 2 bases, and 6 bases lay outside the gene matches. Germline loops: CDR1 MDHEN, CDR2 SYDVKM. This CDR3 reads CASSLGGTGIGYTF. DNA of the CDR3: TGTGCCAGCAGTTTAGGGGGGACAGGGATAGGCTACACCTTC.

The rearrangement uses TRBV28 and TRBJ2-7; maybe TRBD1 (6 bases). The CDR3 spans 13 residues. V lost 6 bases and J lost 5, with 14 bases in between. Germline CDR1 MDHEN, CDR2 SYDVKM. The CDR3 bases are TGTGCCAGCAGACCCCATACAGGGAACGAGCAGTACTTC. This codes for CASRPHTGNEQYF.

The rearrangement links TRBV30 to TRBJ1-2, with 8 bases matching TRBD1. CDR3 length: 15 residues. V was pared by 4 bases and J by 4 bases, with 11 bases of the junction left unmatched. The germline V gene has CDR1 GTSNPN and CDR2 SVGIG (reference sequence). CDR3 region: CAWIRGRGRSYGYTF. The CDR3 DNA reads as TGTGCCTGGATAAGAGGCAGGGGGCGCTCCTATGGCTACACCTTC. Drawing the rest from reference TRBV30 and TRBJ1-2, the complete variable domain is SQTIHQWPATLVQPVGSPLSLECTVEGTSNPNLYWYRQAAGRGLQLLFYSVGIGQISSEVPQNLSASRPQDRQFILSSKKLLLSDSGFYLCAWIRGRGRSYGYTFGSGTRLTVV.

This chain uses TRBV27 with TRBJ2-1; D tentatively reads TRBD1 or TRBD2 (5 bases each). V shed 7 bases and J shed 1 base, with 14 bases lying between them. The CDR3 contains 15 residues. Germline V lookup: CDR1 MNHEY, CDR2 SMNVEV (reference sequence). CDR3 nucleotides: TGTGCCAGCACCCGCAGGGACGGATCCTACAATGAGCAGTTCTTC. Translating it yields CASTRRDGSYNEQFF.

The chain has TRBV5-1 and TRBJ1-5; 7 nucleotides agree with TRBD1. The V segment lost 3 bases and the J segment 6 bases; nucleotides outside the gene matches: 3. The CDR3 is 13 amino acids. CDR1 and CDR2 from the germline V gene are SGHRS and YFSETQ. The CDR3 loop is CASSSQGGQPQHF. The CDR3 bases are TGCGCCAGCAGCTCGCAGGGGGGTCAGCCCCAGCATTTT.

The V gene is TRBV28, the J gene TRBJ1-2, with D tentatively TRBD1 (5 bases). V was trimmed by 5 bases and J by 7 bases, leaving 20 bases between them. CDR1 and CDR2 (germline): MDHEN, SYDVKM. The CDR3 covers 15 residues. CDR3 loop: CASSPLLASGVGYTF. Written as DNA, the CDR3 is TGTGCCAGCAGTCCCCTCTTGGCGTCGGGGGTTGGCTACACCTTC.

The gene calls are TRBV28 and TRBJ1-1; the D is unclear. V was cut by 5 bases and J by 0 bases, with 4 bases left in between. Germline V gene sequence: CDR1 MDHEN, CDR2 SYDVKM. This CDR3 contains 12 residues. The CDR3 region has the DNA TGTGCCAGCAGTCCCCTGAACACTGAAGCTTTCTTT. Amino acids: CASSPLNTEAFF.

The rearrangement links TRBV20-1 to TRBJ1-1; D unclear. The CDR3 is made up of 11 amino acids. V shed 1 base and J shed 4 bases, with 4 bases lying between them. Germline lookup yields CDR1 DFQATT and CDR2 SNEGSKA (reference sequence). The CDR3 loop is CSARGVTEAFF. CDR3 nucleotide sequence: TGCAGTGCTAGAGGGGTCACTGAAGCTTTCTTT.

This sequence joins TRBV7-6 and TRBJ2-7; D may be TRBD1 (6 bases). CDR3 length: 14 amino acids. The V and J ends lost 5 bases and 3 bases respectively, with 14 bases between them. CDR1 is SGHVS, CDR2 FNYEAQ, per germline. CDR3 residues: CASSPLGALYEQYF. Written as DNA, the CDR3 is TGTGCCAGCAGCCCCCTGGGGGCCCTCTACGAGCAGTACTTC. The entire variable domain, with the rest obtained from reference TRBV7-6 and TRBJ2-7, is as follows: GAGVSQSPRYKVTKRGQDVALRCDPISGHVSLYWYRQALGQGPEFLTYFNYEAQQDKSGLPNDRFSAERPEGSISTLTIQRTEQRDSAMYRCASSPLGALYEQYFGPGTRLTVT.

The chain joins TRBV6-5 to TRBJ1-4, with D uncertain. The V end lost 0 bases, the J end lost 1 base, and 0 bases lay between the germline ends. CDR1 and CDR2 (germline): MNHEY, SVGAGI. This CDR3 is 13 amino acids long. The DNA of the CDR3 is TGTGCCAGCAGTTACTCAACTAATGAAAAACTGTTTTTT. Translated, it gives CASSYSTNEKLFF.

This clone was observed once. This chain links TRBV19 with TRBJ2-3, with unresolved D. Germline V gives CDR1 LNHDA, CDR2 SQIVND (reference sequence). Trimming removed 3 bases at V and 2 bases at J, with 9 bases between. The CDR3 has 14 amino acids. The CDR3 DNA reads TGTGCCAGTAGTATTAGTAGTAACACAGATACGCAGTATTTT. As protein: CASSISSNTDTQYF.